Below are 10 T cell receptor beta chains sequenced from a single sample in a study of control samples from healthy donors and cancer patients. The repertoire was sequenced with immunoSEQ multiplex PCR; TCRdb's copy has only in-frame clones and lacks some. The sample has 95,000 to 130,000 clones, around 90% seen once; the top ten hold over 2%. The sequenced material came from blood. The receptors derive from a woman in her 70s in good health.

The V call is TRBV5-1, the J call TRBJ1-1; D not certain. This CDR3 has 11 residues. CDR1 and CDR2 from the germline V gene are SGHRS and YFSETQ. With 5 bases removed from V and 3 bases from J, the gap between germline ends came to 5 bases. CDR3 protein: CASSGDTEAFF. The DNA for the CDR3 is TGCGCCAGCAGTGGGGACACTGAAGCTTTCTTT.

The rearrangement uses TRBV14 and TRBJ1-4, with 8 bases matching TRBD1. The germline V gene encodes CDR1 SGHDN and CDR2 FVKESK. V shed 4 bases and J 8 bases; nucleotides not matched to a gene: 9. This CDR3 is 15 amino acids long. DNA for the CDR3: TGTGCCAGCAGCCGGGACAGGCGGGGGGGGGAAAAACTGTTTTTT. This codes for CASSRDRRGGEKLFF.

The V gene is TRBV6-5, the J gene TRBJ1-1; 7 bases fit TRBD1. With V trimmed by 5 bases and J by 10 bases, 10 bases remained unmatched. Germline CDR1 is MNHEY and CDR2 is SVGAGI. The CDR3 consists of 13 residues. Written as DNA, the CDR3 is TGTGCCAGCAGTACCGGGACAGAACACGGAGCTTTCTTT. Translating gives CASSTGTEHGAFF.

The chain recombines TRBV21-1 with TRBJ2-1; TRBD2 reflects the table's D call only, with no check against the DNA. TRBV21-1 is a pseudogene locus. The CDR3 has 12 amino acids. The CDR3 nucleotides are TGTGCCAGCAGCGGGAGGGACAATGAGCAGTTCTTC. Protein: CASSGRDNEQFF.

This rearrangement joins TRBV19 to TRBJ1-5; no reliable D call. V shed 3 bases and J shed 6 bases, with 9 bases lying between them. Germline assignment: CDR1 LNHDA and CDR2 SQIVND (reference sequence). The CDR3 is 13 residues long. Written as DNA, the CDR3 is TGTGCCAGTAGTATGGGGTCTGGTCAGCCCCAGCATTTT. Its translation: CASSMGSGQPQHF.

Here the CDR3 DNA reads TGTGCCAGCAGCTTAGGGGGTTGGGACTATGGCTACACCTTC. Its protein product is CASSLGGWDYGYTF. The gene calls are TRBV7-8 and TRBJ1-2; no definite D call. Between the trimmed V and J ends, which lost 1 base and 3 bases, there was a span of 9 bases. The CDR3 is made up of 14 amino acids. In germline, CDR1 is SGHVS, CDR2 FQNEAQ.

The V call is TRBV5-1, the J call TRBJ1-1, with D possibly being TRBD1 (5 bases). The germline V gene has CDR1 SGHRS and CDR2 YFSETQ. V lost 1 base to trimming and J lost 5 bases, with 12 bases between them. The CDR3 has 14 amino acids. CDR3 nucleotides: TGCGCCAGCAGCTTGATCGGTGAGGGGACTGAAGCTTTCTTT. As protein: CASSLIGEGTEAFF. Full variable domain (rest looked up from reference TRBV5-1 and TRBJ1-1): KAGVTQTPRYLIKTRGQQVTLSCSPISGHRSVSWYQQTPGQGLQFLFEYFSETQRNKGNFPGRFSGRQFSNSRSEMNVSTLELGDSALYLCASSLIGEGTEAFFGQGTRLTVV.

This clone was seen many times. V and J are TRBV7-2 and TRBJ2-7; D uncertain. Trimming cost V 0 bases and J 3 bases, with 9 bases left between them. Germline CDR1 reads SGHTA; CDR2 reads FQGNSA. CDR3 size: 14 residues. CDR3 in amino acids: CASSLAQANYEQYF. CDR3 DNA: TGTGCCAGCAGCTTAGCTCAGGCGAACTACGAGCAGTACTTC.

The CDR3 loop reads CASSRQGNQPQHF. The CDR3 DNA follows: TGCGCCAGCAGTCGACAGGGGAATCAGCCCCAGCATTTT. The chain links TRBV10-2 to TRBJ1-5; 8 positions match TRBD1. V lost 5 bases, J lost 4 bases, and 1 base stayed unmatched. This CDR3 contains 13 residues. Germline V gives CDR1 WSHSY, CDR2 SAAADI.

The gene calls are TRBV10-2 and TRBJ2-2, with no clear D. The germline V and J ends were trimmed by 7 bases and 3 bases, with 3 bases remaining between them. Germline V lookup: CDR1 WSHSY, CDR2 SAAADI. The CDR3 totals 11 residues. The CDR3 bases are TGCGCCAGCACGCACACCGGGGAGCTGTTTTTT. This gives the protein CASTHTGELFF.